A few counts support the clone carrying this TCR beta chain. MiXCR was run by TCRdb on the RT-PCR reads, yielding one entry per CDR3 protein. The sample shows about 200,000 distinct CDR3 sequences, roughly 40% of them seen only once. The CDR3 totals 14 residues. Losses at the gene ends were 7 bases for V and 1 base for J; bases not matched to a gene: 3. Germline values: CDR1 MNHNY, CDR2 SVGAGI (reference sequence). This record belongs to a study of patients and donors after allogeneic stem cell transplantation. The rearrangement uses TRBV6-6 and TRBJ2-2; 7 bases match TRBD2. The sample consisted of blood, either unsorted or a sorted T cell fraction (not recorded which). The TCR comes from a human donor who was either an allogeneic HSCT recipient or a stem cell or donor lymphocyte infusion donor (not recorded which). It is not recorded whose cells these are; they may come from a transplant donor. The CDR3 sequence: CASTASGNTGELFF. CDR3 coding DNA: TGTGCCAGCACAGCTAGCGGGAACACCGGGGAGCTGTTTTTT.